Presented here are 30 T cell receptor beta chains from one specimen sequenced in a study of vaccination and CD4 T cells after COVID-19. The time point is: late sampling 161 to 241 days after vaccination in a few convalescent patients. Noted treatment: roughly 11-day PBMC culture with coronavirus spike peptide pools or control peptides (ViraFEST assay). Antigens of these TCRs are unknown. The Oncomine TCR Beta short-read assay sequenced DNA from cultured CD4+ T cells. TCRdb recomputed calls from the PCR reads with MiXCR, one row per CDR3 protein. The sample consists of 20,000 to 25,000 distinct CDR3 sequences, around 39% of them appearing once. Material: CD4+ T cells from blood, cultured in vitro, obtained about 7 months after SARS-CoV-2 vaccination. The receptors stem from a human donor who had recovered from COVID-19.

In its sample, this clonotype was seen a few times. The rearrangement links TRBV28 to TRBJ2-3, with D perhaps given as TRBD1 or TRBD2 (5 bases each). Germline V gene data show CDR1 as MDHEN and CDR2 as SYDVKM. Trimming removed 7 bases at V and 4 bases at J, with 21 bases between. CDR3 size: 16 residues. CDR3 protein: CASTHNRGGGADTQYF. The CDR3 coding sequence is TGTGCCAGCACTCATAATAGGGGCGGAGGAGCAGATACGCAGTATTTT.

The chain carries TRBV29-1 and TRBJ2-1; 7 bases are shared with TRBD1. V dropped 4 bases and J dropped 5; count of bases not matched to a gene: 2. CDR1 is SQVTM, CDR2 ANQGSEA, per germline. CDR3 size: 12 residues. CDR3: CSVGQGHNEQFF. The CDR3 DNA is TGCAGCGTTGGACAGGGCCACAATGAGCAGTTCTTC.

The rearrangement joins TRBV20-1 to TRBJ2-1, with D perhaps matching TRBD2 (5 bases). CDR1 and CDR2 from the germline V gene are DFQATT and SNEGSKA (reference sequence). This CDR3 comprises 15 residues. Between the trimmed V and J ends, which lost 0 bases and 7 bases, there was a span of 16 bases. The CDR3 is CSARDGAASGNEQFF. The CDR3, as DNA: TGCAGTGCTAGAGATGGAGCGGCATCGGGGAATGAGCAGTTCTTC.

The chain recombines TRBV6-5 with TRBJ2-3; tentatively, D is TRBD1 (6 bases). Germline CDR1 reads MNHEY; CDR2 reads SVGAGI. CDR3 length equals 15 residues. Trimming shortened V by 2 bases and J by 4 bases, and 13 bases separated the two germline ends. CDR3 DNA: TGTGCCAGCAGTTACGAACAGGGACGGGCAGATACGCAGTATTTT. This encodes CASSYEQGRADTQYF.

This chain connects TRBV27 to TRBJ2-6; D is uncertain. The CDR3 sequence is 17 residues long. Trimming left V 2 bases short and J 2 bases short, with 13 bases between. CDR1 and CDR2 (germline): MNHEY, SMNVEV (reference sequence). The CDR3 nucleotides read TGTGCCAGCAGTTTACGAACAGTTTTACCTGGGGCCAACGTCCTGACTTTC. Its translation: CASSLRTVLPGANVLTF.

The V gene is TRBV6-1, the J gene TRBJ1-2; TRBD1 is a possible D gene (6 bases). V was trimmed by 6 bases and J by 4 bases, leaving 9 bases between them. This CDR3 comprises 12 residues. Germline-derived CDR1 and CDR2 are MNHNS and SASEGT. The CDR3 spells CASRTTGYGYTF. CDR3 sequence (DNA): TGTGCCAGCAGAACGACAGGCTATGGCTACACCTTC.

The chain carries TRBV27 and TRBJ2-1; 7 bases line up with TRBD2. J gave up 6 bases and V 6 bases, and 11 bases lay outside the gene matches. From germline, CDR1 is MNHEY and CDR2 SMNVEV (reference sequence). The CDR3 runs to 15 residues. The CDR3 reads CASREFAGVRNEQFF. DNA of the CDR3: TGTGCCAGCAGGGAGTTTGCGGGAGTTCGCAATGAGCAGTTCTTC.

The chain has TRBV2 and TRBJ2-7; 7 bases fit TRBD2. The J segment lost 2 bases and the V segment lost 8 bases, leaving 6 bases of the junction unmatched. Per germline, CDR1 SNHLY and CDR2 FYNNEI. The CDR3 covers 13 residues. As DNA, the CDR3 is TGTGCCAGCTCCTCCGGGAGGCCCTACGAGCAGTACTTC. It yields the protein CASSSGRPYEQYF.

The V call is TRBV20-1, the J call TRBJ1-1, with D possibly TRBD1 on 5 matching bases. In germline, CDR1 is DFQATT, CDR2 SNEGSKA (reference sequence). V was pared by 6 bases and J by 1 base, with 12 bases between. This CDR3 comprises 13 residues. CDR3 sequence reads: CSALFDRNTEAFF. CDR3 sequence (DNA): TGCAGTGCCCTATTCGACAGGAACACTGAAGCTTTCTTT.

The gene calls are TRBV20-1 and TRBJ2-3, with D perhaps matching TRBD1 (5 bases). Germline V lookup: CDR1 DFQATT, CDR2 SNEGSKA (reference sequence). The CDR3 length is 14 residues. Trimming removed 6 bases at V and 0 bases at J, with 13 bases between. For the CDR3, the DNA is TGCAGTGCAGGGGTGCAAACTAGCACAGATACGCAGTATTTT. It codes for CSAGVQTSTDTQYF.

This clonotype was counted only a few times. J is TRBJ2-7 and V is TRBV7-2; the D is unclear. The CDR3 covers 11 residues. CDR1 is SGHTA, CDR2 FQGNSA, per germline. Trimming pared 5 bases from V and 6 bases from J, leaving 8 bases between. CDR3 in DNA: TGTGCCAGCAGCGAGCAGCGCGAGCAGTACTTC. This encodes CASSEQREQYF.

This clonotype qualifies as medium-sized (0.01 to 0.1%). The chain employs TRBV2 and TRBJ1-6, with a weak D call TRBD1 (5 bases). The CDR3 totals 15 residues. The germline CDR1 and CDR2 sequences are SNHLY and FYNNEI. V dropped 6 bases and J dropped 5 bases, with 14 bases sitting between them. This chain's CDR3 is CASRSGTPHNSPLHF. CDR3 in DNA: TGTGCCAGCAGGTCCGGGACCCCACATAATTCACCCCTCCACTTT. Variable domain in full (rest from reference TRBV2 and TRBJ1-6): EPEVTQTPSHQVTQMGQEVILRCVPISNHLYFYWYRQILGQKVEFLVSFYNNEISEKSEIFDDQFSVERPDGSNFTLKIRSTKLEDSAMYFCASRSGTPHNSPLHFGNGTRLTVT.

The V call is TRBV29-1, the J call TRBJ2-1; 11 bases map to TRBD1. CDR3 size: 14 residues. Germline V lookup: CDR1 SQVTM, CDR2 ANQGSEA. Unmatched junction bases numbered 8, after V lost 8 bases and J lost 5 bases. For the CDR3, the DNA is TGCAGCTCGGGGGGGACAGGGGGTCACAATGAGCAGTTCTTC. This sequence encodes CSSGGTGGHNEQFF.

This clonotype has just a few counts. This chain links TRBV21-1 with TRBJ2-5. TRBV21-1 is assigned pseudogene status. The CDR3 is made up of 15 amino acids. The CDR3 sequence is CASSKERGLQGTQYF. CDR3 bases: TGTGCCAGCAGCAAAGAGCGCGGCTTGCAAGGGACCCAGTACTTC.

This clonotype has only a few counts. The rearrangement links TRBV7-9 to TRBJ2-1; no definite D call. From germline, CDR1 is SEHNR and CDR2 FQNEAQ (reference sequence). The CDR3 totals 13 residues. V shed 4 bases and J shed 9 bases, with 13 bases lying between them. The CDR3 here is CASSSRDVGEQFF. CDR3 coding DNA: TGTGCCAGCAGCTCTAGGGATGTGGGTGAGCAGTTCTTC.

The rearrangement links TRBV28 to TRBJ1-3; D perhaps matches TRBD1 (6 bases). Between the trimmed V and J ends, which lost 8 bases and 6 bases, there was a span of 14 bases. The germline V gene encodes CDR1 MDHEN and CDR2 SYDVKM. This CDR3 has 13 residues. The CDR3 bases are TGTGCCAGCCTTCGACTGGGGGCAAACACCATATATTTT. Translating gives CASLRLGANTIYF.

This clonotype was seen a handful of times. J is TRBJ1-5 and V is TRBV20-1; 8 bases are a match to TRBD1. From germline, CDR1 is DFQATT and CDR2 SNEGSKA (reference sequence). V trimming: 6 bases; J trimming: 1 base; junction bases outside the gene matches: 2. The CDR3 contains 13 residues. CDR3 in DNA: TGCAGTGCCCAGGGGGCCAGCAATCAGCCCCAGCATTTT. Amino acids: CSAQGASNQPQHF.

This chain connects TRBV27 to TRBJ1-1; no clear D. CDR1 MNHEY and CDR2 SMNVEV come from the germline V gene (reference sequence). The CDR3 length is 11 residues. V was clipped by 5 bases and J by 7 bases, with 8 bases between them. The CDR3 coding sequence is TGTGCCAGCAGTCCATATATTGAAGCTTTCTTT. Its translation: CASSPYIEAFF.

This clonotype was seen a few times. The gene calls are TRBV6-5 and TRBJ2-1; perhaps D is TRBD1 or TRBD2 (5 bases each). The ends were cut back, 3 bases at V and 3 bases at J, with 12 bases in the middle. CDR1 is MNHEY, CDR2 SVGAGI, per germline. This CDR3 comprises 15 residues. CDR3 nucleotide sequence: TGTGCCAGCAGTTATCGTGGGACCCTCTACAATGAGCAGTTCTTC. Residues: CASSYRGTLYNEQFF.

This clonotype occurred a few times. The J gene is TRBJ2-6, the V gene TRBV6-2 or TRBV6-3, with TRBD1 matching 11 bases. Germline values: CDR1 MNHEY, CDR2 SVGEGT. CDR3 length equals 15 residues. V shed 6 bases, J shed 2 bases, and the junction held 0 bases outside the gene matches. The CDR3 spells CASRGQGAGANVLTF. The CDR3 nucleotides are TGTGCCAGCAGGGGACAGGGGGCTGGGGCCAACGTCCTGACTTTC.

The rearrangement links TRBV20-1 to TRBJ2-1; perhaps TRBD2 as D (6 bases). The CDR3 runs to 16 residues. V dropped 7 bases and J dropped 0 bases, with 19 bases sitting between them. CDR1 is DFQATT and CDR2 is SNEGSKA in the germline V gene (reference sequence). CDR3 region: CSVHPPSGSSYNEQFF. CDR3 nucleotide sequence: TGCAGTGTCCACCCCCCTTCCGGGAGCTCCTACAATGAGCAGTTCTTC.

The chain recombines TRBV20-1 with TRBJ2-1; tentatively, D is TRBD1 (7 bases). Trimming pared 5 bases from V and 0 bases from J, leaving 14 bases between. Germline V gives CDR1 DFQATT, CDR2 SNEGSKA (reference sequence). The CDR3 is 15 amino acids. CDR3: CSASRGDSSYNEQFF. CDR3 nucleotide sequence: TGCAGTGCTTCGCGCGGGGACAGCTCCTACAATGAGCAGTTCTTC.

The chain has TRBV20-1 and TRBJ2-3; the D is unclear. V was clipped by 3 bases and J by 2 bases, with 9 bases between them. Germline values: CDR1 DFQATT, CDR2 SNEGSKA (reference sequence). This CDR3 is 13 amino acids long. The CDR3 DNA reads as TGCAGTGCTAGTACGGTACCCACAGATACGCAGTATTTT. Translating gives CSASTVPTDTQYF.

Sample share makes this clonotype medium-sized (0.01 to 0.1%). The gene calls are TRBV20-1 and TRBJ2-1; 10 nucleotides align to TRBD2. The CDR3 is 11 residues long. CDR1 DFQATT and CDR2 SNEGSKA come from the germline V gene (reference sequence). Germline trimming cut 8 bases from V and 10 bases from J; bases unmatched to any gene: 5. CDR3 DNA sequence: TGCAGTCTTGATAGCGGGAGGGAGCAGTTCTTC. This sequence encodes CSLDSGREQFF.

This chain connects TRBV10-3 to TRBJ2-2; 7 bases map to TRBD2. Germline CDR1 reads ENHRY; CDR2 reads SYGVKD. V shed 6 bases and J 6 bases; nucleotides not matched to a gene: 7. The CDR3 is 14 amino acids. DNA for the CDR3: TGTGCCATCAGGGGAGGGAAGGGACCCGGGGAGCTGTTTTTT. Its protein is CAIRGGKGPGELFF.

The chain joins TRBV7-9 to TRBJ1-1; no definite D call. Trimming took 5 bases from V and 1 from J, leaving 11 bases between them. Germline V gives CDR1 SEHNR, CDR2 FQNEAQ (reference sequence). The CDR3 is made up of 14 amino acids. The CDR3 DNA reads TGTGCCAGCAGCCGGGCCCGGACGAACACTGAAGCTTTCTTT. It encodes CASSRARTNTEAFF.

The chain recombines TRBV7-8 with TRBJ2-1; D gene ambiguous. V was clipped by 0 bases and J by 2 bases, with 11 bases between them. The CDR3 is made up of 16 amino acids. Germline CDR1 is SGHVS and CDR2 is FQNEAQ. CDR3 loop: CASSLAPTPPYNEQFF. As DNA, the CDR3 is TGTGCCAGCAGCTTAGCGCCTACACCGCCCTACAATGAGCAGTTCTTC.

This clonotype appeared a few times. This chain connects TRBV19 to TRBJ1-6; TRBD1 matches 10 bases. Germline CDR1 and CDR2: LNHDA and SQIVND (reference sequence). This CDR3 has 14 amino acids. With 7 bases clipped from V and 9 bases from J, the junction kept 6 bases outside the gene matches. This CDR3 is CASKQDRGFSPLHF. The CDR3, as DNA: TGTGCCAGTAAACAGGACAGGGGGTTTTCACCCCTCCACTTT.

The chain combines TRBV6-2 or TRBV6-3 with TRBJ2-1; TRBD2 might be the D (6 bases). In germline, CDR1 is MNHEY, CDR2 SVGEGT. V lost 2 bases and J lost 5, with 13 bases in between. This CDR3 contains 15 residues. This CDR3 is CASSYAGRINNEQFF. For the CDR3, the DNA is TGTGCCAGCAGTTACGCGGGACGGATCAACAATGAGCAGTTCTTC.

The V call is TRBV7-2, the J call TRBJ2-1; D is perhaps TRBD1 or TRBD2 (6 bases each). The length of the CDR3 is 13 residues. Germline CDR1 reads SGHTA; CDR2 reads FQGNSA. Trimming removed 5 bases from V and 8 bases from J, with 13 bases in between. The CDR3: CASSPLRGDEQFF. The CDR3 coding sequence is TGTGCCAGCAGCCCCTTAAGGGGGGATGAGCAGTTCTTC.